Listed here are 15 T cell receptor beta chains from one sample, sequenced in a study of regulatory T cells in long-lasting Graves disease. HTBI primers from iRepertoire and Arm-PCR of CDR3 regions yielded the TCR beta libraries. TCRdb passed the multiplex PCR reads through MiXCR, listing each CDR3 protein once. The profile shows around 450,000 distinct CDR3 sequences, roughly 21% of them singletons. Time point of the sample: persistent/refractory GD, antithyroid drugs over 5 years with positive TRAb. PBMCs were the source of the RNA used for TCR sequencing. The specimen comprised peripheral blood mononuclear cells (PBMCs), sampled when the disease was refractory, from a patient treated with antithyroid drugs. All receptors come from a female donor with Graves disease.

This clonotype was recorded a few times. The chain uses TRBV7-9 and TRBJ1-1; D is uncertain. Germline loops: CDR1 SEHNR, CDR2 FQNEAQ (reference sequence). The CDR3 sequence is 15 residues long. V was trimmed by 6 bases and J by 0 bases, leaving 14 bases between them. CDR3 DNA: TGTGCCAGCAGGTCAGCCGTAGTTATGAACACTGAAGCTTTCTTT. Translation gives CASRSAVVMNTEAFF. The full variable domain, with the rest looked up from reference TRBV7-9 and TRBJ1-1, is DTGVSQNPRHKITKRGQNVTFRCDPISEHNRLYWYRQTLGQGPEFLTYFQNEAQLEKSRLLSDRFSAERPKGSFSTLEIQRTEQGDSAMYLCASRSAVVMNTEAFFGQGTRLTVV.

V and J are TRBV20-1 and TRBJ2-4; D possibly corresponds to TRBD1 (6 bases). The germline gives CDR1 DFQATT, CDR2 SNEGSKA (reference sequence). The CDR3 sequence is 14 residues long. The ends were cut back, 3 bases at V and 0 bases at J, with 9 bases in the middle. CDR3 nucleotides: TGCAGTGCTAGTGGACAGCTAGCCAAAAACATTCAGTACTTC. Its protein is CSASGQLAKNIQYF.

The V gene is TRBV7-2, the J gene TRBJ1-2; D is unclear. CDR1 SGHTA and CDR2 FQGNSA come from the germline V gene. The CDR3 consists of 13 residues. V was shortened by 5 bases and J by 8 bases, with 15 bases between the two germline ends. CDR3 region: CASSPLVPAGYTF. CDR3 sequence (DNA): TGTGCCAGCAGCCCCCTTGTCCCGGCAGGCTACACCTTC.

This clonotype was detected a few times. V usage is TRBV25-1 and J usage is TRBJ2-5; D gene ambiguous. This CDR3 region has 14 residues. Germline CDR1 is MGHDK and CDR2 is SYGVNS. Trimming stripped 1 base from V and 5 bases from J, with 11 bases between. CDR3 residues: CASSELAGWETQYF. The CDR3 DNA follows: TGTGCCAGCAGTGAATTGGCCGGGTGGGAGACCCAGTACTTC.

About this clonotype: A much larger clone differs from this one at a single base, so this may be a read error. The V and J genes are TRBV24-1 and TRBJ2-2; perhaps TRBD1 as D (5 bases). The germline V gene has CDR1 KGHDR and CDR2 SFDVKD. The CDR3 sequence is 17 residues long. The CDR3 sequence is CVTSEVQGLANTGELFF. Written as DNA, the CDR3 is TGTGTCACCAGTGAAGTGCAGGGCCTCGCGAACACCGGGGAGCTGTTTTTT.

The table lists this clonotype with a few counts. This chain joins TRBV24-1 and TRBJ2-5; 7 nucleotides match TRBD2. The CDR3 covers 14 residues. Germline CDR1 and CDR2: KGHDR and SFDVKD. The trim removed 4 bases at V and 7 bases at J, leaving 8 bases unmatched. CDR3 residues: CATSDVAGRGTQYF. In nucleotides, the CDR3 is TGTGCCACCAGTGACGTAGCGGGTCGCGGGACCCAGTACTTC.

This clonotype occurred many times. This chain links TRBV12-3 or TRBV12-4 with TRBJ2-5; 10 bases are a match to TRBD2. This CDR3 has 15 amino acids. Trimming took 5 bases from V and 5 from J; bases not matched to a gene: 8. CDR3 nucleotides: TGTGCCAGCAGTCCCCCGGGTAGCGGGAGGGAGACCCAGTACTTC. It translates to CASSPPGSGRETQYF.

CDR3 amino acids: CASSLSPGFNYGYTF. In nucleotides, the CDR3 is TGTGCCAGCAGTTTATCGCCAGGTTTTAACTATGGCTACACCTTC. J is TRBJ1-2 and V is TRBV12-3 or TRBV12-4, with D uncertain. The length of the CDR3 is 15 residues. V lost 2 bases and J 1 base, leaving 11 bases between the germline ends.

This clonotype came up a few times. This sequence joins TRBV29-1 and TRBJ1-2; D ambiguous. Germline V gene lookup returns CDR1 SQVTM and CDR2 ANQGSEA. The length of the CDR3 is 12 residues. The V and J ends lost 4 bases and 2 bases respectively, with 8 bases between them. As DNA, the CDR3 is TGCAGCGTTGTGGCAGCGAACTATGGCTACACCTTC. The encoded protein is CSVVAANYGYTF.

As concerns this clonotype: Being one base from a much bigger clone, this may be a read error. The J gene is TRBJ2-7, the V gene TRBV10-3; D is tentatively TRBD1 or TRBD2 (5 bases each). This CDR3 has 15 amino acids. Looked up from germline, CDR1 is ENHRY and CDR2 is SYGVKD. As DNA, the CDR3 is TGTGCCATCAGTGAGAAGAGGGGATCGGGGTACGAGCAGCACTTC. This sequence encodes CAISEKRGSGYEQHF.

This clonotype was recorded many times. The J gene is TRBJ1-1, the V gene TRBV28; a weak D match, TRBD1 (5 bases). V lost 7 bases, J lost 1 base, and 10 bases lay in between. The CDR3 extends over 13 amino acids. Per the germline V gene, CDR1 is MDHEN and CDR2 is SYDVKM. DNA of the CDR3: TGTGCCAGCAAGGGGCGATGGAACACTGAAGCTTTCTTT. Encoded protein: CASKGRWNTEAFF. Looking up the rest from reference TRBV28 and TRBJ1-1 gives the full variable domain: DVKVTQSSRYLVKRTGEKVFLECVQDMDHENMFWYRQDPGLGLRLIYFSYDVKMKEKGDIPEGYSVSREKKERFSLILESASTNQTSMYLCASKGRWNTEAFFGQGTRLTVV.

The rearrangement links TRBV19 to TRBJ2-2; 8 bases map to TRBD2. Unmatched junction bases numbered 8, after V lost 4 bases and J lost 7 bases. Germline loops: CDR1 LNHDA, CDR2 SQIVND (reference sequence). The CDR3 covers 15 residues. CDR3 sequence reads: CASSSISGTVGELFF. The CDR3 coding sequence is TGTGCCAGTAGTAGCATTAGCGGGACTGTCGGGGAGCTGTTTTTT.

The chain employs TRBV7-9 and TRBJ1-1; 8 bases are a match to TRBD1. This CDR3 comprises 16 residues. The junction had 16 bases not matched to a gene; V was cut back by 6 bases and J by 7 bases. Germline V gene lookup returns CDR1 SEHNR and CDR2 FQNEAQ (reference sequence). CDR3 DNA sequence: TGTGCCAGCAGGCTAGCAGGGGGCCGCCTACAAAATGAAGCTTTCTTT. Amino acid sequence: CASRLAGGRLQNEAFF.

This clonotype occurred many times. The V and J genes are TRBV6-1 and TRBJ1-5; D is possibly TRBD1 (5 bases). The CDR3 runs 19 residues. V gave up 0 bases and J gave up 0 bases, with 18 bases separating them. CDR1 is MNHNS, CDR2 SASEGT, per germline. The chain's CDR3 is CASSEAMGPPMYSNQPQHF. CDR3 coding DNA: TGTGCCAGCAGTGAAGCGATGGGGCCCCCCATGTATAGCAATCAGCCCCAGCATTTT.

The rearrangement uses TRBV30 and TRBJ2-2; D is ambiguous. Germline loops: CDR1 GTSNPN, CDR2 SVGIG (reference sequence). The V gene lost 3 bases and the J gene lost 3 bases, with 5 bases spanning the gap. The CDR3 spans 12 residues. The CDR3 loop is CAWSQHTGELFF. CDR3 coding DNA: TGTGCCTGGAGCCAGCACACCGGGGAGCTGTTTTTT.